The 27 T cell receptor beta chains listed next were all sequenced from one sample in a study of blood T cell repertoires in COVID-19. Only in-frame clones appear in the TCRdb table, and some are missing; sequencing was by immunoSEQ multiplex PCR. Of around 170,000 clones in the sample, over 90% are singletons; the top ten hold 0.53%. What was sequenced was peripheral blood. The receptors were sampled from a middle-aged man with acute or convalescent COVID-19.

V and J are TRBV27 and TRBJ2-4, with TRBD1 identical over 12 bases. This CDR3 has 19 residues. The V and J ends lost 5 bases and 3 bases, in that order; junction bases with no gene match: 14. Per the germline V gene, CDR1 is MNHEY and CDR2 is SMNVEV (reference sequence). CDR3 region: CASSAPGQGAARGKNIQYF. The CDR3 coding sequence is TGTGCCAGCAGTGCCCCGGGACAGGGGGCGGCAAGGGGCAAAAACATTCAGTACTTC.

V usage is TRBV6-4 and J usage is TRBJ2-7; 7 bases are a match to TRBD1. This CDR3 spans 19 amino acids. V was pared by 2 bases and J by 0 bases, with 16 bases of the junction left unmatched. The germline V gene has CDR1 MRHNA and CDR2 SNTAGT. The chain's CDR3 is CASSDPTAGTVLSSYEQYV. CDR3 nucleotides: TGTGCCAGCAGTGACCCTACGGCCGGGACAGTCTTGAGCTCCTACGAGCAGTACGTC.

This clone has just one count. This chain links TRBV6-5 with TRBJ2-1; 8 bases align to TRBD1. The germline CDR1 and CDR2 sequences are MNHEY and SVGAGI. V lost 8 bases and J lost 6; bases outside the gene matches: 12. This CDR3 is 15 amino acids long. The CDR3 loop reads CASRQQAGGINEQFF. Written as DNA, the CDR3 is TGTGCCAGCCGACAACAGGCAGGGGGCATCAATGAGCAGTTCTTC.

V is TRBV18 and J is TRBJ1-5, with D unclear. The CDR3 covers 15 residues. Germline values: CDR1 KGHSH, CDR2 LQKENI. The V gene lost 6 bases and the J gene lost 0 bases, with 12 bases spanning the gap. The CDR3 loop is CASSQDIGSNQPQHF. CDR3 in DNA: TGTGCCAGCTCCCAAGACATCGGTAGCAATCAGCCCCAGCATTTT. Based on the CDR3 plus reference TRBV18 and TRBJ1-5, the full variable domain is NAGVMQNPRHLVRRRGQEARLRCSPMKGHSHVYWYRQLPEEGLKFMVYLQKENIIDESGMPKERFSAEFPKEGPSILRIQQVVRGDSAAYFCASSQDIGSNQPQHFGDGTRLSIL.

Notes on this clone: The same CDR3 arises from other DNA sequences in this sample as well. V and J are TRBV6-5 and TRBJ1-1; D not resolved. This CDR3 region has 14 residues. Germline assignment: CDR1 MNHEY and CDR2 SVGAGI. Between the trimmed V and J ends, which lost 0 bases and 6 bases, there was a span of 11 bases. CDR3 DNA sequence: TGTGCCAGCAGTTACTCGAATTCCGGAGCTGAAGCTTTCTTT. It specifies CASSYSNSGAEAFF.

V gene TRBV5-6 combines with J gene TRBJ2-5, with TRBD2 matching over 8 bases. The germline V gene has CDR1 SGHDT and CDR2 YYEEEE. The CDR3 has 17 amino acids. V trimming: 0 bases; J trimming: 4 bases; junction bases outside the gene matches: 11. CDR3 residues: CASSLGWRGAIPETQYF. The CDR3 DNA sequence: TGTGCCAGCAGCTTGGGGTGGCGGGGGGCCATTCCAGAGACCCAGTACTTC.

This sequence joins TRBV30 and TRBJ1-5, with no clear D. Germline CDR1 GTSNPN, CDR2 SVGIG (reference sequence). The CDR3 totals 13 residues. Trimming shortened V by 4 bases and J by 6 bases, and 13 bases separated the two germline ends. The CDR3 protein is CAWMGGPGQPQHF. The CDR3 region has the DNA TGTGCCTGGATGGGAGGGCCCGGTCAGCCCCAGCATTTT. The full variable domain, in which reference TRBV30 and TRBJ1-5 provide the parts outside the CDR3, is SQTIHQWPATLVQPVGSPLSLECTVEGTSNPNLYWYRQAAGRGLQLLFYSVGIGQISSEVPQNLSASRPQDRQFILSSKKLLLSDSGFYLCAWMGGPGQPQHFGDGTRLSIL.

This clone has only one observation. The chain carries TRBV5-1 and TRBJ2-1; perhaps TRBD2 as D (6 bases). The CDR3 runs 14 residues. V dropped 4 bases and J dropped 2 bases, with 10 bases sitting between them. The germline gives CDR1 SGHRS, CDR2 YFSETQ. CDR3 region: CASSEAGPYNEQFF. The CDR3 DNA sequence: TGCGCCAGCAGCGAAGCGGGTCCCTACAATGAGCAGTTCTTC.

This chain links TRBV7-2 with TRBJ1-5; the D is unclear. The CDR3 runs to 15 residues. In germline, CDR1 is SGHTA, CDR2 FQGNSA. V lost 0 bases to trimming and J lost 7 bases, with 13 bases between them. In nucleotides, the CDR3 is TGTGCCAGCAGCTTAGCGACACTGGCAGGCCAGCCCCAGCATTTT. As protein: CASSLATLAGQPQHF.

J is TRBJ1-1 and V is TRBV27, with unresolved D. Trimming pared 7 bases from V and 4 bases from J, leaving 13 bases between. The CDR3 contains 13 residues. CDR1 and CDR2 (germline): MNHEY, SMNVEV (reference sequence). As DNA, the CDR3 is TGTGCCAGCACCGAACCGGGTCGCACTGAAGCTTTCTTT. Protein: CASTEPGRTEAFF.

This rearrangement joins TRBV18 to TRBJ2-3; D not resolved. V lost 0 bases to trimming and J lost 9 bases, with 13 bases between them. This CDR3 has 14 residues. CDR1 is KGHSH and CDR2 is LQKENI in the germline V gene. The CDR3 is CASSPPRAPQTQYF. Written as DNA, the CDR3 is TGTGCCAGCTCACCACCGAGAGCCCCTCAAACGCAGTATTTT.

This clone was detected once. This chain joins TRBV20-1 and TRBJ1-2; 8 bases align to TRBD1. The CDR3 runs 13 residues. V was clipped by 3 bases and J by 8 bases; unmatched bases: 8. Germline assignment: CDR1 DFQATT and CDR2 SNEGSKA (reference sequence). The CDR3 region is CSASTQGAQGYTF. Here the CDR3 DNA reads TGCAGTGCTAGTACGCAGGGGGCGCAGGGCTACACCTTC.

The rearrangement joins TRBV5-4 to TRBJ2-7; 9 bases agree with TRBD2. V shed 5 bases and J 5 bases; nucleotides not matched to a gene: 8. The CDR3 runs to 14 residues. Germline lookup yields CDR1 SGHNT and CDR2 YYREEE (reference sequence). The CDR3 nucleotides are TGTGCCAGCAGTACTGGGACTAGCCTTGACGAGCAGTACTTC. Translated: CASSTGTSLDEQYF.

The J gene is TRBJ2-7, the V gene TRBV2; D is possibly TRBD2 (6 bases). Germline CDR1 is SNHLY and CDR2 is FYNNEI. This CDR3 has 13 amino acids. V gave up 2 bases and J gave up 7 bases, with 12 bases separating them. The chain's CDR3 is CASSEFGAGEQYF. DNA for the CDR3: TGTGCCAGCAGTGAATTTGGGGCGGGGGAGCAGTACTTC.

The rearrangement links TRBV28 to TRBJ1-1; D is uncertain. The CDR3 has 14 amino acids. In germline, CDR1 is MDHEN, CDR2 SYDVKM. The V end lost 5 bases, the J end lost 0 bases, and 10 bases lay between the germline ends. The CDR3 bases are TGTGCCAGCAGTAACCGGGGTTTGAACACTGAAGCTTTCTTT. It specifies CASSNRGLNTEAFF. Complete variable domain (other parts from reference TRBV28 and TRBJ1-1): DVKVTQSSRYLVKRTGEKVFLECVQDMDHENMFWYRQDPGLGLRLIYFSYDVKMKEKGDIPEGYSVSREKKERFSLILESASTNQTSMYLCASSNRGLNTEAFFGQGTRLTVV.

This clone was seen just once. The chain is built from TRBV5-1 and TRBJ2-5; 8 bases are a match to TRBD2. The CDR3 has 16 residues. CDR1 is SGHRS, CDR2 YFSETQ, per germline. V trimming: 0 bases; J trimming: 2 bases; junction bases outside the gene matches: 6. CDR3: CASSLGSGASQETQYF. In nucleotides, the CDR3 is TGCGCCAGCAGCTTGGGTAGCGGGGCTTCTCAAGAGACCCAGTACTTC.

V usage is TRBV28 and J usage is TRBJ2-2; 11 positions match TRBD1. Germline CDR1 and CDR2: MDHEN and SYDVKM. The CDR3 totals 16 residues. The trim removed 11 bases at V and 5 bases at J, leaving 13 bases unmatched. The CDR3 reads CARGGGGTGGTGELFF. The CDR3 nucleotides read TGTGCCCGCGGAGGGGGCGGGACAGGGGGAACCGGGGAGCTGTTTTTT.

This sequence joins TRBV5-1 and TRBJ2-7, with D perhaps TRBD1 (6 bases). Germline V gives CDR1 SGHRS, CDR2 YFSETQ. V was pared by 4 bases and J by 5 bases, with 16 bases between. The CDR3 extends over 14 amino acids. The CDR3 loop reads CASSPGDTQNEQYV. CDR3 in DNA: TGCGCCAGCAGCCCAGGGGACACTCAGAACGAGCAGTACGTC.

The DNA for the CDR3 is TGTGTCAGAAGCGGGGTGACTAGCGGGGAGCAAGAGACCCAGTACTTC. This codes for CVRSGVTSGEQETQYF. This rearrangement joins TRBV7-5 to TRBJ2-5; TRBD2 was called by the table and not checked on the DNA. TRBV7-5 is a listed pseudogene. CDR3 length: 16 amino acids.

This clone appeared a single time. V usage is TRBV7-9 and J usage is TRBJ2-7; 10 bases are shared with TRBD2. The trim removed 3 bases at V and 6 bases at J, leaving 5 bases unmatched. This CDR3 is built from 14 residues. Per germline, CDR1 SEHNR and CDR2 FQNEAQ (reference sequence). The CDR3 protein is CASSFSGRSGEQYF. The CDR3 bases are TGTGCCAGCAGCTTTAGCGGGAGGTCAGGCGAGCAGTACTTC.

The chain has TRBV18 and TRBJ1-1, with D maybe TRBD1 (6 bases). Trimming took 2 bases from V and 8 from J, leaving 9 bases between them. This CDR3 is built from 12 residues. The V gene's germline CDR1 is KGHSH and CDR2 LQKENI. CDR3: CASSPWQGEAFF. The CDR3 coding sequence is TGTGCCAGCTCACCATGGCAGGGGGAAGCTTTCTTT.

The chain links TRBV28 to TRBJ2-3; D gene unclear. CDR3 length: 13 residues. Germline CDR1 reads MDHEN; CDR2 reads SYDVKM. The V and J ends lost 10 bases and 2 bases respectively, with 13 bases between them. CDR3 amino acids: CATLNGSTDTQYF. The CDR3 DNA reads as TGTGCCACCCTGAACGGTTCCACAGATACGCAGTATTTT.

In its sample, this clone was seen once. The J gene is TRBJ1-1, the V gene TRBV5-1; D remains ambiguous. The ends were cut back, 0 bases at V and 3 bases at J, with 12 bases in the middle. Germline values: CDR1 SGHRS, CDR2 YFSETQ. The CDR3 runs to 15 residues. As DNA, the CDR3 is TGCGCCAGCAGCTTGGACGTCGTGGGCCACACTGAAGCTTTCTTT. Its translation is CASSLDVVGHTEAFF. Using reference TRBV5-1 and TRBJ1-1 for the parts outside the CDR3, the full variable domain is KAGVTQTPRYLIKTRGQQVTLSCSPISGHRSVSWYQQTPGQGLQFLFEYFSETQRNKGNFPGRFSGRQFSNSRSEMNVSTLELGDSALYLCASSLDVVGHTEAFFGQGTRLTVV.

This chain connects TRBV9 to TRBJ2-2; 7 nucleotides agree with TRBD1. Germline assignment: CDR1 SGDLS and CDR2 YYNGEE. J was trimmed by 3 bases and V by 1 base; bases with no gene match: 6. The CDR3 is made up of 16 amino acids. The CDR3: CASSVIPGQYTGELFF. CDR3 nucleotides: TGTGCCAGCAGCGTAATACCGGGACAGTACACCGGGGAGCTGTTTTTT. Full variable domain (missing parts from reference TRBV9 and TRBJ2-2): DSGVTQTPKHLITATGQRVTLRCSPRSGDLSVYWYQQSLDQGLQFLIQYYNGEERAKGNILERFSAQQFPDLHSELNLSSLELGDSALYFCASSVIPGQYTGELFFGEGSRLTVL.

The chain carries TRBV12-5 and TRBJ1-1; TRBD1 agrees at 8 bases. V lost 5 bases to trimming and J lost 7 bases; unmatched junction nucleotides: 6. CDR3 length: 13 amino acids. Germline CDR1 reads LGHNT; CDR2 reads FRNRAP. The CDR3 nucleotides are TGTGCTAGTGGTCAGCGGGACAGGAGTGAAGCTTTCTTT. Translated: CASGQRDRSEAFF.

The rearrangement joins TRBV7-8 to TRBJ1-5, with TRBD1 identical over 7 bases. The J segment lost 5 bases and the V segment lost 5 bases, leaving 6 bases of the junction unmatched. CDR1 SGHVS and CDR2 FQNEAQ come from the germline V gene. The CDR3 has 14 amino acids. The CDR3 sequence is CASSPTGADQPQHF. The CDR3 DNA sequence: TGTGCCAGCAGCCCAACAGGGGCGGATCAGCCCCAGCATTTT.

The chain uses TRBV2 and TRBJ1-2; D might be TRBD1 (5 bases). This CDR3 is built from 14 residues. V was clipped by 6 bases and J by 5 bases, with 16 bases between them. The germline CDR1 and CDR2 sequences are SNHLY and FYNNEI. CDR3 sequence reads: CASRGTQGGYGYTF. CDR3 DNA sequence: TGTGCCAGCAGGGGCACGCAGGGAGGATATGGCTACACCTTC. The whole variable domain, filled in from reference TRBV2 and TRBJ1-2, reads EPEVTQTPSHQVTQMGQEVILRCVPISNHLYFYWYRQILGQKVEFLVSFYNNEISEKSEIFDDQFSVERPDGSNFTLKIRSTKLEDSAMYFCASRGTQGGYGYTFGSGTRLTVV.